These T cell receptor beta chains were read from a single sample in a study of human T cells and chemical hapten exposure. Each CDR3 protein gets one entry after TCRdb re-called the RACE reads with MiXCR. Among 380,000 or so distinct CDR3 sequences, 4.5% to 5.5% were seen once, and the ten largest hold over 7%. The source was whole blood, collected in connection with sensitization to the hapten diphenylcyclopropenone (DPC). The receptors here all came from a woman between 18 and 29 years old with alopecia areata. Some clones in this sample may be carry-over from other donors' samples. Both conserved end residues are part of each CDR3. A D gene is named only where the DNA matches it firmly. Size values are once, few and many counts, or a class for expanded clones, and some rows have none.

TGCAGTGCTGAGACCCGGGAGACCCAGTACTTC CSAETRETQYF NA many TRBJ2-5 TRBV20-1
TGTGCCAGCTCACCAGGAGATAATTCACCCCTCCACTTT CASSPGDNSPLHF NA few TRBJ1-6 TRBV18
TGTGCCAGCAGCTTAGGAGGGTATGCTGAAGCTTTCTTT CASSLGGYAEAFF NA NA TRBJ1-1 TRBV7-9
TGTGCCAGCAGCCAAGTCCCCCAGGTTTCTGGAAACACCATATATTTT CASSQVPQVSGNTIYF NA NA TRBJ1-3 TRBV3-1
TGTGCCAGCAGCCGACAGAATTTCTACGAGCAGTACTTC CASSRQNFYEQYF NA NA TRBJ2-7 TRBV14
TGTGCCAGCACCAGGGAGAGGTATTATGGCTACACCTTC CASTRERYYGYTF NA few TRBJ1-2 TRBV12-3/TRBV12-4
TGCGCCAGCAGCCAAGTTTGGGGACACAGCACAGATACGCAGTATTTT CASSQVWGHSTDTQYF NA few TRBJ2-3 TRBV4-3
TGCAGCGTTGAAGCCCCTCAGCAGGACACGAACACCGGGGAGCTGTTTTTT CSVEAPQQDTNTGELFF NA many TRBJ2-2 TRBV29-1
TGTGCCAGCAGTCACCGGGACAGGGAAGAGACCCAGTACTTC CASSHRDREETQYF TRBD1 few TRBJ2-5 TRBV12-3/TRBV12-4
TGCGCCAGCAGGAAGAGACTAGCGGAGTACAATGAGCAGTTCTTC CASRKRLAEYNEQFF TRBD2 few TRBJ2-1 TRBV4-3
TGTGCCAGTAGTATGTACAGGGGGGCAGATACGCAGTATTTT CASSMYRGADTQYF TRBD1 many TRBJ2-3 TRBV19
TGTGCCATCAGTGAAAACAGGGTGAACACTGAAGCTTTCTTT CAISENRVNTEAFF NA many TRBJ1-1 TRBV10-3
TGTGCCAGCAGCTTAAATAGCGGGGTCTACAATGAGCAGTTCTTC CASSLNSGVYNEQFF TRBD2 many TRBJ2-1 TRBV7-3
TGTGCCAGCAGCTCGGAGGACAGGAAACTGTTTTTT CASSSEDRKLFF TRBD1 NA TRBJ1-4 TRBV7-2
TGTGCCAGCAGTAATAGTAACACCGGGGAGCTGTTTTTT CASSNSNTGELFF NA few TRBJ2-2 TRBV7-2
TGCAGCGTAGACCGGGCCCAACTCACAGATACGCAGTATTTT CSVDRAQLTDTQYF NA few TRBJ2-3 TRBV29-1
TGTGCCAGCAGCTTGAGTTATTCGGGGGGAGAAAAACTGTTTTTT CASSLSYSGGEKLFF NA few TRBJ1-4 TRBV5-4
TGTGCCAGCAGTTATGGGCGTAGCAATCAGCCCCAGCATTTT CASSYGRSNQPQHF NA NA TRBJ1-5 TRBV6-6
TGTGCCAGCAGCCCCCAACTAGCGGGGGCCAACAATGAGCAGTTCTTC CASSPQLAGANNEQFF TRBD2 few TRBJ2-1 TRBV7-9
TGTGCCAGCAGTGCTCGGGACAGCCACACTGAAGCTTTCTTT CASSARDSHTEAFF TRBD1 few TRBJ1-1 TRBV2
TGTGCCAGCAGCGACGGTTACGAGCAGTACTTC CASSDGYEQYF NA NA TRBJ2-7 TRBV11-3
TGTGCCAGCAGCACTACAGGAAGCTCCTACGAGCAGTACTTC CASSTTGSSYEQYF NA NA TRBJ2-7 TRBV28